This T cell receptor beta chain was retrieved from a study of response to subunit inactivated influenza vaccine. Points from the study as a whole: The authors proposed limited new T cell recruitment per seasonal influenza vaccination.

TCRdb re-derived calls from the RT-PCR reads in MiXCR, one entry per CDR3 protein. The sample contains 500,000 to 600,000 distinct CDR3 sequences, under 15% of which appear only once. The V gene's germline CDR1 is KGHSH and CDR2 LQKENI. The CDR3 totals 14 residues. Trimming took 0 bases from V and 4 from J, leaving 10 bases between them. Only a few counts were recorded for this clonotype. Its target is not known. The chain combines TRBV18 with TRBJ2-7; no clear D. The origin of this receptor is a man between 45 and 60 years old who received an inactivated influenza vaccine. The source was PBMCs from blood, collected roughly 6 weeks after vaccination. This chain's CDR3 is CASSPPTSRYEQYF. The CDR3 nucleotides read TGTGCCAGCTCACCACCGACGTCCAGATACGAGCAGTACTTC.